This note documents a single TCR beta chain sequence. Its antigen is not identified. PCR involved 60 Vbeta and 13 Jbeta primers. Data came from immunoSEQ multiplex PCR; TCRdb stores just in-frame clones and leaves some out. The sample shows 150,000 or so clones, around 76% of them seen only once. V was pared by 3 bases and J by 6 bases, with 11 bases between. From germline, CDR1 is GTSNPN and CDR2 SVGIG (reference sequence). The CDR3 totals 13 residues. The sample belongs to a study of cytomegalovirus exposure and HLA in healthy donors. Across the whole study: Findings of an earlier analysis included under 140 million unique TCR beta sequences from 180 million or so T cells. Study-level results: Using a false discovery rate of 0.05, a later analysis showed that about 16,000 TCR beta sequences were associated with HLA alleles. What was likely a sequencing artifact was a cluster of highly shared sequence variants.

The sequenced sample consisted of PBMCs. The receptor's source is a female donor in good health and CMV-seronegative. The genes are TRBV30 and TRBJ1-4; D is unresolved. CDR3 residues: CAWSKGRDEKLFF. CDR3 nucleotide sequence: TGTGCCTGGAGCAAAGGGAGGGATGAAAAACTGTTTTTT.